A single sample is the source of the 23 T cell receptor beta chains below, sequenced in a study of blood T cell repertoires in COVID-19. Clones were read by immunoSEQ multiplex PCR, and TCRdb kept only the in-frame ones, dropping some. In the table there are about 400,000 clones, over 75% of which are singletons. Source material: PBMCs or T cells enriched from blood (not recorded which). These receptors all stem from a woman aged 40 to 50 with acute COVID-19.

CDR3 residues: CASSLETGTGVYGYTF. CDR3 DNA sequence: TGTGCCAGCAGCTTGGAAACCGGGACAGGGGTCTATGGCTACACCTTC. The chain is built from TRBV5-4 and TRBJ1-2; TRBD1 matches 10 bases. The germline gives CDR1 SGHNT, CDR2 YYREEE (reference sequence). J was trimmed by 4 bases and V by 0 bases; bases with no gene match: 6. This CDR3 comprises 16 residues.

The rearrangement joins TRBV5-8 to TRBJ1-2; possible D gene TRBD1, 5 bases. CDR1 and CDR2 (germline): SGHTS, YDEGEE. The CDR3 loop spans 15 amino acids. With 6 bases removed from V and 0 bases from J, the gap between germline ends came to 15 bases. CDR3 sequence reads: CASTRTGGTNYGYTF. The CDR3 coding sequence is TGTGCCAGCACCAGGACGGGGGGGACTAACTATGGCTACACCTTC.

In DNA form, the CDR3 reads TGTGCCAGCAGCTTAGGAGGGAGGCCTGAAGCTTTCTTT. Encoded protein: CASSLGGRPEAFF. This chain uses TRBV7-2 with TRBJ1-1; D not certain. This CDR3 has 13 residues. V lost 1 base to trimming and J lost 6 bases, with 9 bases between them. In germline, CDR1 is SGHTA, CDR2 FQGNSA.

V usage is TRBV24-1 and J usage is TRBJ1-2; no firm D call. The V and J ends lost 0 bases and 5 bases respectively, with 9 bases between them. CDR1 is KGHDR, CDR2 SFDVKD, per germline. The CDR3 runs to 14 residues. This chain's CDR3 is CATSDLTANYGYTF. The CDR3 coding sequence is TGTGCCACCAGTGATTTGACAGCCAATTATGGCTACACCTTC.

The chain has TRBV11-3 and TRBJ2-7, with a possible D match to TRBD1 (6 bases). Trimming pared 3 bases from V and 2 bases from J, leaving 11 bases between. The germline gives CDR1 SGHNT, CDR2 YENEEA. The CDR3 has 14 residues. The CDR3 reads CASSFAGQTYEQYF. CDR3 coding DNA: TGTGCCAGCAGCTTCGCTGGACAGACCTACGAGCAGTACTTC.

This clone was seen only once. This chain connects TRBV2 to TRBJ1-6, with D perhaps matching TRBD1 (5 bases). Trimming took 7 bases from V and 7 from J, leaving 11 bases between them. The germline V gene encodes CDR1 SNHLY and CDR2 FYNNEI. This CDR3 comprises 13 residues. CDR3 bases: TGTGCCAGCACGGGACGGGAGAATTCACCCCTCCACTTT. Protein product: CASTGRENSPLHF.

V gene TRBV12-5 combines with J gene TRBJ2-7; 7 bases align to TRBD1. Trimming cost V 5 bases and J 4 bases; bases outside gene matches: 5. The CDR3 has 13 amino acids. Germline V gives CDR1 LGHNT, CDR2 FRNRAP. As DNA, the CDR3 is TGTGCTAGTGGTCGCAACAGGGGTTACGAGCAGTACTTC. It yields the protein CASGRNRGYEQYF. Filled out from reference TRBV12-5 and TRBJ2-7, the complete variable domain reads DARVTQTPRHKVTEMGQEVTMRCQPILGHNTVFWYRQTMMQGLELLAYFRNRAPLDDSGMPKDRFSAEMPDATLATLKIQPSEPRDSAVYFCASGRNRGYEQYFGPGTRLTVT.

This sequence joins TRBV5-1 and TRBJ1-1, with D uncertain. Germline CDR1 is SGHRS and CDR2 is YFSETQ. The CDR3 spans 14 residues. Between the trimmed V and J ends, which lost 0 bases and 0 bases, there was a span of 6 bases. The CDR3 DNA follows: TGCGCCAGCAGCTTGGACGGTTTGAACACTGAAGCTTTCTTT. Encoded protein: CASSLDGLNTEAFF.

This sequence joins TRBV29-1 and TRBJ2-7; 9 nucleotides agree with TRBD1. This CDR3 spans 13 amino acids. Unmatched junction bases numbered 5, after V lost 6 bases and J lost 2 bases. Germline V gene lookup returns CDR1 SQVTM and CDR2 ANQGSEA. The CDR3 reads CSVVQGAPYEQYF. The CDR3 DNA is TGCAGCGTGGTACAGGGGGCCCCCTACGAGCAGTACTTC.

The J gene is TRBJ2-1, the V gene TRBV30; TRBD1 agrees at 7 bases. The CDR3 extends over 15 amino acids. The germline gives CDR1 GTSNPN, CDR2 SVGIG (reference sequence). V dropped 4 bases and J dropped 10; count of bases not matched to a gene: 16. CDR3 in amino acids: CAWNVYGAGGREQFF. Written as DNA, the CDR3 is TGTGCCTGGAATGTTTATGGTGCAGGGGGACGGGAGCAGTTCTTC.

V usage is TRBV27 and J usage is TRBJ1-1; D not certain. The CDR3 has 11 residues. V was trimmed by 8 bases and J by 4 bases, leaving 8 bases between them. Germline-derived CDR1 and CDR2 are MNHEY and SMNVEV (reference sequence). The CDR3 loop is CASRGFTEAFF. The CDR3 DNA reads as TGTGCCAGCCGGGGATTCACTGAAGCTTTCTTT.

This chain links TRBV24-1 with TRBJ2-3, with TRBD1 matching 7 bases. The germline gives CDR1 KGHDR, CDR2 SFDVKD. This CDR3 region has 18 residues. The V segment lost 3 bases and the J segment 2 bases; nucleotides outside the gene matches: 13. The CDR3 reads CATSDPSQGNEVTDTQYF. CDR3 in DNA: TGTGCCACCAGTGATCCCTCACAGGGGAATGAGGTCACAGATACGCAGTATTTT.

There are many counts of this clone. The V call is TRBV27, the J call TRBJ2-1, with a possible D match to TRBD1 (7 bases). V lost 6 bases to trimming and J lost 8 bases, with 20 bases between them. CDR1 and CDR2 from the germline V gene are MNHEY and SMNVEV (reference sequence). This CDR3 has 15 amino acids. The chain's CDR3 is CASSNVEGARYEQFF. The CDR3 DNA follows: TGTGCCAGCAGCAACGTGGAGGGGGCGAGGTATGAGCAGTTCTTC.

The chain uses TRBV4-1 and TRBJ2-2; 9 bases align to TRBD1. J was trimmed by 6 bases and V by 1 base; bases with no gene match: 9. The germline gives CDR1 MGHRA, CDR2 YSYEKL. CDR3 length: 17 amino acids. The CDR3 bases are TGCGCCAGCAGCCAAGGAGGCGGACAGGGGTTACCCGGGGAGCTGTTTTTT. As protein: CASSQGGGQGLPGELFF.

In nucleotides, the CDR3 is TGTGCCAGCAGCCTCGGGGATGGGGCAGGGGTCGAGCAGTACTTC. Residues: CASSLGDGAGVEQYF. The chain links TRBV5-5 to TRBJ2-7; a possible D gene is TRBD1 (6 bases). The CDR3 consists of 15 residues. The germline V and J ends were trimmed by 4 bases and 6 bases, with 20 bases remaining between them. Per the germline V gene, CDR1 is SGHKS and CDR2 is YYEKEE (reference sequence).

The CDR3 spells CASSDHYGGTETQYF. Written as DNA, the CDR3 is TGTGCCAGCAGTGACCATTACGGGGGAACAGAGACCCAGTACTTC. The chain recombines TRBV6-1 with TRBJ2-5; D possibly corresponds to TRBD2 (6 bases). The CDR3 is made up of 15 amino acids. V dropped 3 bases and J dropped 4 bases, with 15 bases sitting between them. Germline assignment: CDR1 MNHNS and CDR2 SASEGT.

This clone was seen more than once but under ten times. The CDR3 here is CASSLFEDLGLRVHGYTF. CDR3 DNA sequence: TGTGCCAGCAGCTTGTTTGAAGACTTAGGCCTCAGGGTTCATGGCTACACCTTC. The J gene is TRBJ1-2, the V gene TRBV5-6; D is possibly TRBD1 (5 bases). V was clipped by 1 base and J by 6 bases, with 25 bases between them. This CDR3 spans 18 amino acids. Per the germline V gene, CDR1 is SGHDT and CDR2 is YYEEEE.

The chain carries TRBV7-8 and TRBJ1-5; 8 bases are shared with TRBD1. Germline loops: CDR1 SGHVS, CDR2 FQNEAQ. This CDR3 comprises 15 residues. Losses at the gene ends were 5 bases for V and 7 bases for J; bases not matched to a gene: 10. The CDR3 spells CASSARQGAGQPQHF. CDR3 coding DNA: TGTGCCAGCAGCGCCCGCCAGGGGGCTGGGCAGCCCCAGCATTTT.

The V and J genes are TRBV9 and TRBJ1-1; D unresolved. There are 15 residues in the CDR3. V lost 0 bases, J lost 7 bases, and 16 bases lay in between. Germline V gene sequence: CDR1 SGDLS, CDR2 YYNGEE. As DNA, the CDR3 is TGTGCCAGCAGCGTAGACTCGGAGCCGTGGGTTGAAGCTTTCTTT. The encoded protein is CASSVDSEPWVEAFF.

This clone has just one count. V usage is TRBV4-1 and J usage is TRBJ2-7; 9 bases map to TRBD2. The CDR3 sequence is 15 residues long. After removal of 4 bases from V and 3 bases from J, the junction contained 7 bases not matched to a gene. The germline V gene encodes CDR1 MGHRA and CDR2 YSYEKL. CDR3: CASSLQSGGNYEQYF. The CDR3 DNA is TGCGCCAGCAGCCTCCAGAGCGGGGGGAACTACGAGCAGTACTTC.

CDR3 bases: TGTGCCAGCAGCCAGAGGACTAGCGGGGGGACTCACAATGAGCAGTTCTTC. As protein: CASSQRTSGGTHNEQFF. The chain employs TRBV7-9 and TRBJ2-1; 14 nucleotides line up with TRBD2. Per the germline V gene, CDR1 is SEHNR and CDR2 is FQNEAQ (reference sequence). V dropped 5 bases and J dropped 5; count of bases not matched to a gene: 8. CDR3 length: 17 residues.

The chain links TRBV7-2 to TRBJ1-2; D uncertain. V was pared by 2 bases and J by 5 bases, with 6 bases between. Germline values: CDR1 SGHTA, CDR2 FQGNSA. This CDR3 region has 12 residues. The CDR3 DNA is TGTGCCAGCAGCTTATCGAGATATGGCTACACCTTC. Translating gives CASSLSRYGYTF.

The chain has TRBV18 and TRBJ2-5, with D possibly being TRBD1 (5 bases). V was clipped by 6 bases and J by 2 bases, with 10 bases between them. Per the germline V gene, CDR1 is KGHSH and CDR2 is LQKENI. The CDR3 loop spans 13 amino acids. CDR3 nucleotides: TGTGCCAGCTCCGGACACCAACAAGAGACCCAGTACTTC. Translation gives CASSGHQQETQYF.